Each of the 24 T cell receptor beta chains below was sequenced from the same sample in a study of T-cell memory formation after mild COVID-19. From the 5' RACE reads, TCRdb called clonotypes with MiXCR, one entry per CDR3 protein. Here the sample spans 250,000 to 350,000 distinct CDR3 sequences, around 15% being singletons. Sequencing input: PBMCs or a T cell subset sorted from them (not recorded which). The receptor source for this set is a man younger than 35 who had mild COVID-19 (a few samples of this study predate the infection). Cell type and time point are not known.

This clonotype was detected a few times. The chain has TRBV5-6 and TRBJ2-3, with 8 bases that match TRBD1. Trimming removed 0 bases from V and 6 bases from J; junction bases left unmatched: 9. The CDR3 spans 16 residues. The germline V gene has CDR1 SGHDT and CDR2 YYEEEE. The CDR3 is CASSLDRGAIYDTQYF. In DNA, the CDR3 is TGTGCCAGCAGCTTGGACAGGGGGGCGATATACGATACGCAGTATTTT.

In its sample, this clonotype was seen many times. CDR3 residues: CASSFAIEQFF. The CDR3 DNA reads TGTGCCAGCAGCTTCGCAATCGAGCAGTTCTTC. V and J are TRBV7-2 and TRBJ2-1, with D unresolved. The V and J ends lost 3 bases and 10 bases respectively, with 7 bases between them. Germline assignment: CDR1 SGHTA and CDR2 FQGNSA. CDR3 size: 11 residues. The whole variable domain, remainder taken from reference TRBV7-2 and TRBJ2-1, is GAGVSQSPSNKVTEKGKDVELRCDPISGHTALYWYRQSLGQGLEFLIYFQGNSAPDKSGLPSDRFSAERTGGSVSTLTIQRTQQEDSAVYLCASSFAIEQFFGPGTRLTVL.

Many counts were recorded for this clonotype. The chain is built from TRBV6-5 and TRBJ1-6, with TRBD1 identical over 12 bases. J was trimmed by 14 bases and V by 6 bases; bases with no gene match: 11. Germline CDR1 is MNHEY and CDR2 is SVGAGI. The CDR3 runs to 15 residues. CDR3 sequence: CASRPYRDRGPTLHF. In DNA form, the CDR3 reads TGTGCCAGCAGGCCATACCGGGACAGGGGGCCGACCCTCCACTTT.

The chain joins TRBV12-3 or TRBV12-4 to TRBJ2-3; 12 bases line up with TRBD2. CDR3 length equals 16 residues. V lost 4 bases, J lost 5 bases, and 7 bases stayed unmatched. For the CDR3, the DNA is TGTGCCAGCAGTTATACTAGCGGGGGGACGAGAGATACGCAGTATTTT. This encodes CASSYTSGGTRDTQYF.

Written as DNA, the CDR3 is TGTGCCAGCAGCCAAGCTCAAAGTATGGGACTCGTCTATGGCTACACCTTC. Its protein is CASSQAQSMGLVYGYTF. V and J are TRBV4-2 and TRBJ1-2; a possible D gene is TRBD1 (5 bases). V was pared by 1 base and J by 4 bases, with 19 bases between. The germline gives CDR1 LGHNA, CDR2 YNFKEQ. There are 17 residues in the CDR3.

The chain uses TRBV9 and TRBJ2-2, with no clear D. Per the germline V gene, CDR1 is SGDLS and CDR2 is YYNGEE. This CDR3 spans 15 amino acids. V was trimmed by 0 bases and J by 7 bases, leaving 13 bases between them. Written as DNA, the CDR3 is TGTGCCAGCAGCGTAGGCGGCTCGGTGAGCGGGGAGCTGTTTTTT. This sequence encodes CASSVGGSVSGELFF.

The chain uses TRBV20-1 and TRBJ2-5; either TRBD1 or TRBD2 may fit D (5 bases each). Trimming removed 2 bases from V and 1 base from J, with 8 bases in between. CDR3 length equals 13 residues. The germline V gene encodes CDR1 DFQATT and CDR2 SNEGSKA (reference sequence). The chain's CDR3 is CSARPGTQETQYF. The CDR3 DNA is TGCAGTGCTAGACCCGGGACCCAAGAGACCCAGTACTTC.

The chain combines TRBV12-3 or TRBV12-4 with TRBJ2-7; 7 nucleotides match TRBD2. Losses at the gene ends were 0 bases for V and 5 bases for J; bases not matched to a gene: 1. There are 13 residues in the CDR3. DNA of the CDR3: TGTGCCAGCAGTTTAGCGGGAGGGAACGAGCAGTACGTC. As protein: CASSLAGGNEQYV.

The V call is TRBV4-1, the J call TRBJ1-2; TRBD1 is a possible D gene (6 bases). Trimming removed 1 base at V and 7 bases at J, with 16 bases between. The CDR3 extends over 15 amino acids. Germline-derived CDR1 and CDR2 are MGHRA and YSYEKL. The CDR3: CASSQVGGQNSGYTF. The CDR3 bases are TGCGCCAGCAGCCAAGTGGGGGGACAAAATAGTGGCTACACCTTC.

This clonotype was counted between two and nine times. This chain uses TRBV7-9 with TRBJ1-6; D gene unclear. The CDR3 has 14 residues. Germline values: CDR1 SEHNR, CDR2 FQNEAQ (reference sequence). V shed 2 bases and J shed 9 bases, with 11 bases lying between them. CDR3: CASSLSGYGSPLHF. In DNA, the CDR3 is TGTGCCAGCAGCTTAAGTGGCTACGGTTCACCCCTCCACTTT.

This chain joins TRBV12-3 or TRBV12-4 and TRBJ2-2, with unresolved D. Trimming shortened V by 6 bases and J by 4 bases, and 18 bases separated the two germline ends. The CDR3 contains 16 residues. The DNA of the CDR3 is TGTGCCAGCAGCCCGACCCGACTCGGCTCCACCGGGGAGCTGTTTTTT. Residues: CASSPTRLGSTGELFF.

This clonotype occurred a few times. The chain joins TRBV30 to TRBJ2-7; D may correspond to TRBD1 or TRBD2 (5 bases each). The CDR3 covers 15 residues. Trimming took off 0 bases at V and 0 bases at J, with 12 bases between the two ends. Germline loops: CDR1 GTSNPN, CDR2 SVGIG (reference sequence). The CDR3: CAWSVGTASSYEQYF. The CDR3 DNA is TGTGCCTGGAGTGTAGGGACGGCTAGCTCCTACGAGCAGTACTTC.

There are a few counts of this clonotype. This chain joins TRBV2 and TRBJ1-2; 7 bases map to TRBD1. The CDR3 has 13 amino acids. Trimming removed 6 bases from V and 5 bases from J; junction bases left unmatched: 6. CDR1 is SNHLY and CDR2 is FYNNEI in the germline V gene. CDR3 in amino acids: CASRNRQGYGYTF. CDR3 bases: TGTGCCAGCAGAAATCGACAGGGATATGGCTACACCTTC.

This clonotype was observed a few times. This chain links TRBV7-3 with TRBJ2-1, with 13 bases fitting TRBD2. Trimming took 0 bases from V and 4 from J; bases not matched to a gene: 3. The germline V gene encodes CDR1 SGHTA and CDR2 FQGTGA. The CDR3 covers 17 residues. The CDR3 coding sequence is TGTGCCAGCAGCTTAACCCGACTAGCGGGGGGTTACAATGAGCAGTTCTTC. Protein product: CASSLTRLAGGYNEQFF.

The chain carries TRBV7-8 and TRBJ2-7; D ambiguous. This CDR3 has 14 amino acids. Looked up from germline, CDR1 is SGHVS and CDR2 is FQNEAQ. The V gene lost 3 bases and the J gene lost 6 bases, with 15 bases spanning the gap. DNA for the CDR3: TGTGCCAGCAGCTTTGGGCGGACGGTGGGCGAGCAGTACTTC. Protein sequence: CASSFGRTVGEQYF.

The genes are TRBV6-5 and TRBJ2-7; 9 positions agree with TRBD1. Germline V CDR1 and CDR2: MNHEY, SVGAGI. Losses at the gene ends were 5 bases for V and 6 bases for J; bases not matched to a gene: 8. The CDR3 is made up of 14 amino acids. CDR3 DNA sequence: TGTGCCAGCAGTGACACAGGGGGCAGGGTCGAGCAGTACTTC. This codes for CASSDTGGRVEQYF.

This chain connects TRBV29-1 to TRBJ2-1; D is uncertain. The ends were cut back, 5 bases at V and 0 bases at J, with 17 bases in the middle. The CDR3 is made up of 16 amino acids. Germline values: CDR1 SQVTM, CDR2 ANQGSEA. CDR3: CSVQEASASSYNEQFF. The CDR3 DNA sequence: TGCAGCGTTCAGGAAGCGAGCGCCAGCTCCTACAATGAGCAGTTCTTC.

The chain joins TRBV2 to TRBJ1-2, with 10 bases lining up with TRBD1. The trim removed 7 bases at V and 3 bases at J, leaving 5 bases unmatched. The CDR3 totals 14 residues. CDR1 and CDR2 from the germline V gene are SNHLY and FYNNEI. The CDR3 DNA is TGTGCCAGCACCCGGGACAGGGGCGACTATGGCTACACCTTC. Residues: CASTRDRGDYGYTF.

The chain has TRBV6-1 and TRBJ2-5, with 10 nucleotides matching TRBD2. CDR1 MNHNS and CDR2 SASEGT come from the germline V gene. V shed 4 bases, J shed 4 bases, and the junction held 15 bases outside the gene matches. There are 18 residues in the CDR3. The CDR3 is CASSVRASGGLTVETQYF. CDR3 nucleotides: TGTGCCAGCAGTGTACGGGCTAGCGGGGGCCTCACGGTAGAGACCCAGTACTTC.

This clonotype was counted only a few times. J is TRBJ2-1 and V is TRBV20-1, with D unclear. Between the trimmed V and J ends, which lost 1 base and 8 bases, there was a span of 9 bases. From germline, CDR1 is DFQATT and CDR2 SNEGSKA (reference sequence). This CDR3 is built from 12 residues. The CDR3: CSARVVGYEQFF. CDR3 nucleotides: TGCAGTGCTAGAGTTGTGGGCTATGAGCAGTTCTTC.

This clonotype has ten or more counts. The V call is TRBV5-6, the J call TRBJ1-1, with TRBD1 matching 8 bases. Germline CDR1 is SGHDT and CDR2 is YYEEEE. V dropped 0 bases and J dropped 11; count of bases not matched to a gene: 9. The CDR3 is made up of 14 amino acids. Written as DNA, the CDR3 is TGTGCCAGCAGCTTGGGACAGGGGACGGGTTACGCTTTCTTT. This codes for CASSLGQGTGYAFF.

This clonotype was found a few times. This chain joins TRBV5-1 and TRBJ1-2, with TRBD1 identical over 8 bases. This CDR3 spans 15 amino acids. V dropped 4 bases and J dropped 0; count of bases not matched to a gene: 5. CDR1 and CDR2 (germline): SGHRS, YFSETQ. Here the CDR3 reads CASSRTGTSNYGYTF. In DNA form, the CDR3 reads TGCGCCAGCAGCCGGACAGGGACTTCTAACTATGGCTACACCTTC. Full variable domain (missing parts from reference TRBV5-1 and TRBJ1-2): KAGVTQTPRYLIKTRGQQVTLSCSPISGHRSVSWYQQTPGQGLQFLFEYFSETQRNKGNFPGRFSGRQFSNSRSEMNVSTLELGDSALYLCASSRTGTSNYGYTFGSGTRLTVV.

V usage is TRBV5-1 and J usage is TRBJ2-2, with 9 bases that match TRBD2. The junction had 10 bases not matched to a gene; V was cut back by 0 bases and J by 4 bases. The CDR3 has 18 residues. Germline V gives CDR1 SGHRS, CDR2 YFSETQ. The DNA for the CDR3 is TGCGCCAGCAGCTTGGCCCGGGCGGGGGGGCCGAGCACCGGGGAGCTGTTTTTT. This gives the protein CASSLARAGGPSTGELFF. Full variable domain (remainder filled in from reference TRBV5-1 and TRBJ2-2): KAGVTQTPRYLIKTRGQQVTLSCSPISGHRSVSWYQQTPGQGLQFLFEYFSETQRNKGNFPGRFSGRQFSNSRSEMNVSTLELGDSALYLCASSLARAGGPSTGELFFGEGSRLTVL.

The rearrangement links TRBV12-3 or TRBV12-4 to TRBJ2-4; maybe TRBD2 (6 bases). The CDR3 runs to 11 residues. Trimming removed 8 bases at V and 9 bases at J, with 11 bases between. The CDR3 nucleotides are TGTGCCAGCGGTGGGGGAGGCATTCAGTACTTC. Translation: CASGGGGIQYF.